Listed below are T cell receptor beta chains from one sample, sequenced in a study of identical twins. TCRdb independently ran MiXCR on the 5' RACE reads; one entry per CDR3 protein. The sample includes 310,000 or so distinct CDR3 sequences, 7.5% to 9.5% of them seen just once. The same sample was also used in a study of yellow fever vaccine responses in identical twins.

The sample consisted of CD8+ T cells sorted from blood. Receptors originate from a woman aged 18-29 years in good health. Both conserved end residues are part of each CDR3. Each record gives: D gene, clone size, CDR3 length, J gene, V gene, CDR3 DNA, CDR3 protein. D genes are given only for firm matches. Only some rows state a clone size, as once, few, many or a class for expanded clones.

D: .; size: few; length: 16; J: TRBJ2-7; V: TRBV4-1; DNA: TGCGCCAGCAGCCCGAGCTTACTTGCGAGTAAGAACGAGCAGTACTTC; CDR3: CASSPSLLASKNEQYF
D: .; size: many; length: 17; J: TRBJ1-1; V: TRBV7-9; DNA: TGTGCCAGCAGCGATGGGTCGGATGGGTGGATGAACACTGAAGCTTTCTTT; CDR3: CASSDGSDGWMNTEAFF
D: .; size: few; length: 16; J: TRBJ2-7; V: TRBV7-8; DNA: TGTGCCAGCAGCTTAATGGCGGGGCTCAGCTCCTACGAGCAGTACTTC; CDR3: CASSLMAGLSSYEQYF
D: .; size: many; length: 12; J: TRBJ1-1; V: TRBV7-9; DNA: TGTGCCAGCGACTGGGGATCCACTGAAGCTTTCTTT; CDR3: CASDWGSTEAFF
D: .; size: .; length: 12; J: TRBJ2-1; V: TRBV5-1; DNA: TGCGCCAGCAGCTTGATCCAGGGAGAGCAGTTCTTC; CDR3: CASSLIQGEQFF
D: TRBD1; size: many; length: 15; J: TRBJ2-5; V: TRBV27; DNA: TGTGCCAGCAGTACGTGGGACAGAAACCAAGAGACCCAGTACTTC; CDR3: CASSTWDRNQETQYF
D: .; size: few; length: 14; J: TRBJ2-7; V: TRBV5-4; DNA: TGTGCCAGCAGCTCAGGACGCGGGGCCTACGAGCAGTACTTC; CDR3: CASSSGRGAYEQYF
D: .; size: few; length: 15; J: TRBJ1-2; V: TRBV21-1; DNA: TGTGCCAGCAGCAAAGGACAGGGGAATAACTATGGCTACACCTTC; CDR3: CASSKGQGNNYGYTF
D: TRBD1; size: few; length: 12; J: TRBJ2-1; V: TRBV5-6; DNA: TGTGCCAGCAGCCTAGGACAGGGTAGGGGGTTCTTC; CDR3: CASSLGQGRGFF
D: .; size: .; length: 15; J: TRBJ2-3; V: TRBV6-2/TRBV6-3; DNA: TGTGCCGGCAAAGCCGAGGGACTCCACGCAGATACGCAGTATTTT; CDR3: CAGKAEGLHADTQYF
D: .; size: many; length: 15; J: TRBJ1-6; V: TRBV10-3; DNA: TGTGCCATCGGGGAGTCTGGCTCCTATAATTCACCCCTCCACTTT; CDR3: CAIGESGSYNSPLHF
D: TRBD1; size: few; length: 15; J: TRBJ2-7; V: TRBV12-3/TRBV12-4; DNA: TGTGCCAGCACCTCAGGCCGGGACAGGGGCCACGAGCAGTACTTC; CDR3: CASTSGRDRGHEQYF
D: .; size: many; length: 16; J: TRBJ2-2; V: TRBV6-5; DNA: TGTGCCAGCAGTTACGGGCAGGGCCTTCTCACCGGGGAGCTGTTTTTT; CDR3: CASSYGQGLLTGELFF
D: .; size: .; length: 15; J: TRBJ2-6; V: TRBV2; DNA: TGTGCCAGCAGTGGCCTTAGCTCTGGGGCCAACGTCCTGACTTTC; CDR3: CASSGLSSGANVLTF
D: TRBD1; size: few; length: 14; J: TRBJ2-7; V: TRBV7-9; DNA: TGTGCCAGCAGGCCGGGACAGGCGTCCTACGAGCAGTACTTC; CDR3: CASRPGQASYEQYF
D: TRBD2; size: few; length: 17; J: TRBJ2-1; V: TRBV4-2; DNA: TGTGCCAGCAGCCAAGAAGCGTCGGGACTAGCCCGTTCAGGTCGGTTCTTC; CDR3: CASSQEASGLARSGRFF
D: TRBD2; size: few; length: 19; J: TRBJ2-1; V: TRBV4-2; DNA: TGTGCCAGCAGCCAAGATCTTTATCCAGCGGGGGATCGATACAATGAGCAGTTCTTC; CDR3: CASSQDLYPAGDRYNEQFF
D: .; size: many; length: 13; J: TRBJ1-5; V: TRBV24-1; DNA: TGTGCCACCAGTGACTTGGGTGGGGGGCCTCAGCATTTT; CDR3: CATSDLGGGPQHF
D: .; size: few; length: 15; J: TRBJ2-6; V: TRBV15; DNA: TGTGCCACCAGCAGCGAGGGGGCTGGGGCCAACGTCCTGACTTTC; CDR3: CATSSEGAGANVLTF
D: .; size: many; length: 13; J: TRBJ1-1; V: TRBV27; DNA: TGTGCCAGCAGTTGGTCAGGAGGCCCTGAAGCTTTCTTT; CDR3: CASSWSGGPEAFF
D: .; size: few; length: 10; J: TRBJ2-1; V: TRBV30; DNA: TGTGCCTGGAGTCACAATGAGCAGTTCTTC; CDR3: CAWSHNEQFF
D: .; size: few; length: 10; J: TRBJ2-1; V: TRBV9; DNA: TGTGCCAGCAGCGCGGACAGGCAGTTCTTC; CDR3: CASSADRQFF
D: .; size: .; length: 14; J: TRBJ2-1; V: TRBV5-4; DNA: TGTGCCAGCAGCCCAGTAGGGGCGGACAATGAGCAGTTCTTC; CDR3: CASSPVGADNEQFF
D: .; size: many; length: 13; J: TRBJ2-1; V: TRBV7-3; DNA: TGTGCCAGCAGTACGGACAGCGACAATGAGCAGTTCTTC; CDR3: CASSTDSDNEQFF
D: TRBD2; size: many; length: 15; J: TRBJ2-1; V: TRBV27; DNA: TGTGCCAGCAGTTCGGGACTAGCGGGGTTTCGCGAGCAGTTCTTC; CDR3: CASSSGLAGFREQFF
D: .; size: many; length: 17; J: TRBJ2-6; V: TRBV6-1; DNA: TGTGCCAGCAGTGGGACGACCTCTACCTCTGGGGCCAACGTCCTGACTTTC; CDR3: CASSGTTSTSGANVLTF
D: TRBD2; size: many; length: 16; J: TRBJ2-3; V: TRBV27; DNA: TGTGCCAGCAGTTCCCCGTCTAGCGGGATGACAGATACGCAGTATTTT; CDR3: CASSSPSSGMTDTQYF
D: .; size: many; length: 12; J: TRBJ1-2; V: TRBV18; DNA: TGTGCCAGCTCACCACCGCATACAGGCTACACCTTC; CDR3: CASSPPHTGYTF
D: .; size: .; length: 15; J: TRBJ2-7; V: TRBV11-2; DNA: TGTGCCAGCAGCGCACAAGTAGCGGAGACCTACGAGCAGTACTTC; CDR3: CASSAQVAETYEQYF
D: .; size: .; length: 19; J: TRBJ2-2; V: TRBV10-3; DNA: TGTGCCATCAGTGAACCGTCACAGGCCGGTAGTCCCACCACCGGGGAGCTGTTTTTT; CDR3: CAISEPSQAGSPTTGELFF
D: .; size: .; length: 17; J: TRBJ2-1; V: TRBV3-1; DNA: TGTGCCAGCAGCCCGGAGGGTTATGGGTTCTCCTACAATGAGCAGTTCTTC; CDR3: CASSPEGYGFSYNEQFF